This TCR beta chain is from a study of cytomegalovirus exposure and HLA in healthy donors. For the study at large: One earlier analysis, a look at approximately 180 million T cells, found some 120 million unique TCR beta sequences.

The PCR used 60 Vbeta and 13 Jbeta primers. Repertoires were generated with immunoSEQ multiplex PCR, while TCRdb's copy carries only in-frame clones and drops some. The sample carries 180,000 or so clones, around three quarters recorded once. With 5 bases removed from V and 0 bases from J, the gap between germline ends came to 10 bases. The CDR3 covers 14 residues. Germline V gives CDR1 LNHDA, CDR2 SQIVND (reference sequence). The gene calls are TRBV19 and TRBJ1-1, with a tentative D call TRBD1 (6 bases). The receptor's source is a woman in her 30s in good health and CMV-seronegative. Input material: PBMCs. The CDR3 here is CASSLGQLNTEAFF. Written as DNA, the CDR3 is TGTGCCAGTAGTCTCGGACAGCTGAACACTGAAGCTTTCTTT.